A single sample is the source of the 7 T cell receptor beta chains below, sequenced in a study of shared clonotypes between healthy human individuals (TCRdb year 2020). The method behind the library was the immunoSEQ multiplex PCR assay. TCRdb took this table from immuneACCESS and kept in-frame rearrangements with V and J called. Such tables lack part of the clones; where checked against another copy, unresolved V genes explain under half of the gap, and the rest is unexplained. In all, the sample holds fewer than 3 million clones, and around 90% of those were seen once. The biggest ten clones account for 0.37% of the sample. The specimen sequenced was naive CD4+ T cells from PBMCs. Interpreted using the paper, the cell subset or site label stands for: CD45RA+ positively selected. The receptors derive from a man aged 18 to 30 in good health. Some clones in this sample may be carry-over from other donors' samples.

CDR3 sequence reads: CASRYSPRGTGELFF. The CDR3 region has the DNA TGTGCCAGCAGATACAGCCCCAGGGGCACCGGGGAGCTGTTTTTT. The gene calls are TRBV6-5 and TRBJ2-2, with D perhaps matching TRBD1 (6 bases). V shed 6 bases and J shed 4 bases, with 15 bases lying between them. The CDR3 length is 15 residues. Germline CDR1 reads MNHEY; CDR2 reads SVGAGI.

This chain uses TRBV7-9 with TRBJ1-4; D gene unclear. This CDR3 contains 16 residues. V lost 0 bases to trimming and J lost 10 bases, with 18 bases between them. CDR1 and CDR2 (germline): SEHNR, FQNEAQ (reference sequence). The CDR3, as DNA: TGTGCCAGCAGCTTAGCGCAGCCGCAAGGACTGGGAAAACTGTTTTTT. It yields the protein CASSLAQPQGLGKLFF.

V is TRBV7-3 and J is TRBJ1-1; a possible D gene is TRBD1 (5 bases). In germline, CDR1 is SGHTA, CDR2 FQGTGA. V lost 3 bases and J lost 8, with 13 bases in between. CDR3 length equals 13 residues. The CDR3 here is CASSFQGPREAFF. The CDR3 DNA is TGTGCCAGCAGCTTCCAGGGCCCCCGAGAAGCTTTCTTT.

The gene calls are TRBV6-6 and TRBJ1-5; D not certain. Germline-derived CDR1 and CDR2 are MNHNY and SVGAGI (reference sequence). Trimming pared 3 bases from V and 1 base from J, leaving 7 bases between. This CDR3 spans 14 amino acids. Here the CDR3 DNA reads TGTGCCAGCAGTTATGTAGGGAGCAATCAGCCCCAGCATTTT. It yields the protein CASSYVGSNQPQHF.

The CDR3 nucleotides read TGTGCCAGCAGGCACCCCGCAGGCTACCACGGTGGGGCCAACGTCCTGACTTTC. This gives the protein CASRHPAGYHGGANVLTF. The chain combines TRBV11-3 with TRBJ2-6; D not certain. CDR1 is SGHNT, CDR2 YENEEA, per germline. The CDR3 is 18 residues long. The V end was cut by 6 bases, the J end by 3 bases, with 21 bases between.

The chain employs TRBV4-1 and TRBJ2-3, with a tentative D call TRBD2 (5 bases). Trimming removed 4 bases from V and 5 bases from J, with 13 bases in between. Germline CDR1 is MGHRA and CDR2 is YSYEKL. CDR3 length: 14 amino acids. DNA for the CDR3: TGCGCCAGCAGCCTACTAGAGTTCGGAGATACGCAGTATTTT. It yields the protein CASSLLEFGDTQYF.

V usage is TRBV19 and J usage is TRBJ1-5; possibly TRBD1 for D (5 bases). Germline loops: CDR1 LNHDA, CDR2 SQIVND (reference sequence). The CDR3 covers 14 residues. The V gene lost 7 bases and the J gene lost 7 bases, with 17 bases spanning the gap. The CDR3: CASTQGAVFQPQHF. Written as DNA, the CDR3 is TGTGCCAGTACCCAAGGGGCTGTTTTCCAGCCCCAGCATTTT. Drawing the rest from reference TRBV19 and TRBJ1-5, the complete variable domain is DGGITQSPKYLFRKEGQNVTLSCEQNLNHDAMYWYRQDPGQGLRLIYYSQIVNDFQKGDIAEGYSVSREKKESFPLTVTSAQKNPTAFYLCASTQGAVFQPQHFGDGTRLSIL.